The 4 T cell receptor beta chains presented below share a single source sample, sequenced in a study of T cell responses to AZD1222 COVID-19 vaccine. Clones were read by immunoSEQ multiplex PCR, and TCRdb kept only the in-frame ones, dropping some. The table has some 110,000 clones, roughly 82% seen once. The sample here was peripheral blood, taken on day 0 of AZD1222 vaccination. The receptor set was obtained from an adult in good health.

The chain has TRBV3-1 (or the pseudogene TRBV3-2) and TRBJ1-4; no clear D. The germline V gene has CDR1 LGHDT and CDR2 YNNKEL (reference sequence). Deletions cut 8 bases from V and 5 bases from J, with 9 bases between. The CDR3 spans 12 residues. The CDR3 reads CASFARNEKLFF. The CDR3 bases are TGTGCCAGCTTTGCGAGGAATGAAAAACTGTTTTTT.

The chain links TRBV27 to TRBJ1-6, with D possibly matching TRBD1 (6 bases). The germline V and J ends were trimmed by 3 bases and 8 bases, with 11 bases remaining between them. CDR1 and CDR2 from the germline V gene are MNHEY and SMNVEV (reference sequence). The CDR3 length is 14 residues. In nucleotides, the CDR3 is TGTGCCAGCAGTTTGGGGGGCTCCTATTCACCCCTCCACTTT. It encodes CASSLGGSYSPLHF.

This chain connects TRBV11-1 to TRBJ1-5; 8 nucleotides align to TRBD1. With V trimmed by 4 bases and J by 0 bases, 2 bases remained unmatched. The CDR3 is 15 amino acids. In germline, CDR1 is SGHAT, CDR2 FQDESV (reference sequence). As DNA, the CDR3 is TGTGCCAGCAGCTCTGGACAGGGTAGCAATCAGCCCCAGCATTTT. Its protein is CASSSGQGSNQPQHF.

The chain combines TRBV7-2 with TRBJ1-1; D not certain. The CDR3 runs to 13 residues. Deletions cut 1 base from V and 0 bases from J, with 3 bases between. Germline V gene lookup returns CDR1 SGHTA and CDR2 FQGNSA. DNA of the CDR3: TGTGCCAGCAGCTTAGATTTGAACACTGAAGCTTTCTTT. Its translation: CASSLDLNTEAFF.